This T cell receptor beta chain was captured by sequencing in a study of blood T cell repertoires in COVID-19. For the study at large: COVID-19 samples from acute and convalescent phases originated in the United States, Italy and Spain.

This clone was counted between two and nine times. Original handling: By means of reference gene primer amplification, nucleated cell counts were estimated. The table came from immunoSEQ multiplex PCR; TCRdb's copy has only in-frame clones and leaves some out. The V and J calls and clone size are taken from that table; D and trimming were inferred from the DNA. The table has around 220,000 clones, approximately 86% seen once. The CDR3 loop spans 15 amino acids. Trimming cost V 1 base and J 7 bases, with 16 bases left between them. Germline V CDR1 and CDR2: SEHNR, FQNEAQ (reference sequence). The receptor was derived from a woman aged 45-60 years with acute COVID-19. The sample taken for sequencing was PBMCs or T cells enriched from blood (not recorded which). The chain is built from TRBV7-9 and TRBJ1-2; D perhaps matches TRBD1 (5 bases). In nucleotides, the CDR3 is TGTGCCAGCAGCTTAGTACAGGCTTTGGGAAGTGGCTACACCTTC. Translating it yields CASSLVQALGSGYTF.